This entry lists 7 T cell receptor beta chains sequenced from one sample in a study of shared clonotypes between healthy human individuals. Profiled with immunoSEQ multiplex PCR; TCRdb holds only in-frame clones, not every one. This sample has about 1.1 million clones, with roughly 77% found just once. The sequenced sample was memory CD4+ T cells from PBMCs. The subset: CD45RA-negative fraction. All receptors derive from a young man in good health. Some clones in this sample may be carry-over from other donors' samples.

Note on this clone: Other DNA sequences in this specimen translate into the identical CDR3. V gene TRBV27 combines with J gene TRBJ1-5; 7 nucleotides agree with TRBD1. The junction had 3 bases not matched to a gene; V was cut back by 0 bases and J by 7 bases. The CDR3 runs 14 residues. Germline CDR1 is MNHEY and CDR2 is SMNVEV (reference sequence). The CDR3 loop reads CASSLSGRGQPQHF. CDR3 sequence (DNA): TGTGCCAGCAGTTTATCGGGCAGGGGGCAGCCCCAGCATTTT.

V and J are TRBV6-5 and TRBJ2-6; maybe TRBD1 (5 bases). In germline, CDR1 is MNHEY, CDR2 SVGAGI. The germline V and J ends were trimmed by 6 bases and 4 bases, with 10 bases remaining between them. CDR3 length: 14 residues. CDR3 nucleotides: TGTGCCAGCAGCTCAGGGTCCGGGGCCAACGTCCTGACTTTC. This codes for CASSSGSGANVLTF.

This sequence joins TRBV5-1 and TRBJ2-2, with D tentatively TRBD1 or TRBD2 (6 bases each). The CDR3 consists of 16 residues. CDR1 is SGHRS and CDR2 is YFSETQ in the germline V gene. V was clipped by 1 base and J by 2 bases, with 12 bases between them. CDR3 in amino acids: CASSLKGGGNTGELFF. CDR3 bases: TGCGCCAGCAGCTTGAAGGGGGGCGGTAACACCGGGGAGCTGTTTTTT.

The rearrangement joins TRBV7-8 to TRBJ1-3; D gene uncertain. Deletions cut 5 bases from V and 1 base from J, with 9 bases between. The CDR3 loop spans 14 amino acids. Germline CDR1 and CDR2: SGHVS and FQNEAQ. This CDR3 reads CASSPLGSGNTIYF. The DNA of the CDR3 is TGTGCCAGCAGCCCTCTAGGATCTGGAAACACCATATATTTT.

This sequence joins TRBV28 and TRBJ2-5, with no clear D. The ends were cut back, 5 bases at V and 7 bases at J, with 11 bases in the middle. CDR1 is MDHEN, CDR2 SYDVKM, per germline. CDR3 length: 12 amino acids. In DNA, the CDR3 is TGTGCCAGCAGTACCCGTTACAGGACCCAGTACTTC. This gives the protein CASSTRYRTQYF.

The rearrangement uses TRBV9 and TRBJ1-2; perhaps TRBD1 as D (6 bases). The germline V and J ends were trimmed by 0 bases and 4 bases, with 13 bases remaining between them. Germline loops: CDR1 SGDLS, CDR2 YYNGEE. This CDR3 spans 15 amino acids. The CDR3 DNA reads TGTGCCAGCAGCGTAGAGCAGGGGCTAGGCTATGGCTACACCTTC. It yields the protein CASSVEQGLGYGYTF.

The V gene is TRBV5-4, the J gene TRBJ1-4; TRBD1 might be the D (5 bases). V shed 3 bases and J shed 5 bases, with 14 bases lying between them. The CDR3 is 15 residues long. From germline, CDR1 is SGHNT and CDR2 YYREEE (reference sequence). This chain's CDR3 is CASSSHKGQNEKLFF. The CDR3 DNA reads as TGTGCCAGCAGCTCACACAAGGGGCAGAATGAAAAACTGTTTTTT. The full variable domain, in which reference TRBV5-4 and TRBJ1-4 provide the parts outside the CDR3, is ETGVTQSPTHLIKTRGQQVTLRCSSQSGHNTVSWYQQALGQGPQFIFQYYREEENGRGNFPPRFSGLQFPNYSSELNVNALELDDSALYLCASSSHKGQNEKLFFGSGTQLSVL.